A selection of T cell receptor beta chains follows, all from one sample in a study of T-cell reconstitution after alpha-beta-depleted transplantation in children. TCRdb recomputed calls from the PCR reads with MiXCR, one row per CDR3 protein. The sample includes 200,000 to 300,000 distinct CDR3 sequences, 25% of them seen just once. The input for sequencing was PBMCs, taken before TCRalphabeta/CD19-depleted stem cell transplant. These receptors came from a girl aged 2 to 9 with Fanconi anemia, due to receive a stem cell transplant. The CDR3 runs from the conserved cysteine through the conserved F or W. A D gene is named only where the DNA matches it firmly. Not all rows give a size; the values are once, few, many and, for expanded clones, a class.

D gene: TRBD1
V gene: TRBV7-9
clone size: NA
J gene: TRBJ2-7
CDR3 DNA: TGTGCCAGCAGCTTAGGGACAGGGGTCCACGAGCAGTACTTC
CDR3 protein: CASSLGTGVHEQYF

D gene: NA
V gene: TRBV5-1
clone size: NA
J gene: TRBJ2-1
CDR3 DNA: TGCGCCAGCAGCTCAAGCCGGGACCCCATCTACAATGAGCAGTTCTTC
CDR3 protein: CASSSSRDPIYNEQFF

D gene: TRBD2
V gene: TRBV20-1
clone size: few
J gene: TRBJ2-3
CDR3 DNA: TGCAGTGCTGTAGCGGGATACACAGATACGCAGTATTTT
CDR3 protein: CSAVAGYTDTQYF

D gene: NA
V gene: TRBV19
clone size: NA
J gene: TRBJ2-1
CDR3 DNA: TGTGCCAGTAGTCCACGTCAAACTAGTCCTGTCTTCTTC
CDR3 protein: CASSPRQTSPVFF

D gene: TRBD1
V gene: TRBV6-5
clone size: NA
J gene: TRBJ2-3
CDR3 DNA: TGTGCCAGCAGTTACCCCGGACAGGGCCCCACAGATACGCAGTATTTT
CDR3 protein: CASSYPGQGPTDTQYF

D gene: NA
V gene: TRBV6-1
clone size: NA
J gene: TRBJ2-3
CDR3 DNA: TGTGCCAGCAGTGAGGCCCGACGGACAGATACGCAGTATTTT
CDR3 protein: CASSEARRTDTQYF

D gene: NA
V gene: TRBV16
clone size: many
J gene: TRBJ2-1
CDR3 DNA: TGTGCCAGCAGCCCAGATGGGGGTAGGTCCTACAATGAGCAGTTCTTC
CDR3 protein: CASSPDGGRSYNEQFF

D gene: TRBD1
V gene: TRBV30
clone size: NA
J gene: TRBJ2-1
CDR3 DNA: TGTGCCTCGGACAGGTTCTCCTACAATGAGCAGTTCTTC
CDR3 protein: CASDRFSYNEQFF

D gene: NA
V gene: TRBV12-3/TRBV12-4
clone size: many
J gene: TRBJ1-1
CDR3 DNA: TGTGCCAGCAGCCTGGACGGATGGAACACTGAAGCTTTCTTT
CDR3 protein: CASSLDGWNTEAFF

D gene: TRBD2
V gene: TRBV7-6
clone size: NA
J gene: TRBJ2-2
CDR3 DNA: TGTGCCAGCACCATGTATCTAGCGGCAAAAATCACCGGGGAGCTGTTTTTT
CDR3 protein: CASTMYLAAKITGELFF

D gene: TRBD2
V gene: TRBV29-1
clone size: many
J gene: TRBJ2-4
CDR3 DNA: TGCAGCGTAACTAGCGTGGGTAGGAACATTCAGTACTTC
CDR3 protein: CSVTSVGRNIQYF

D gene: NA
V gene: TRBV29-1
clone size: NA
J gene: TRBJ2-7
CDR3 DNA: TGCAGCGTTGAAAAACAGAACTACGAGCAGTACTTC
CDR3 protein: CSVEKQNYEQYF

D gene: TRBD2
V gene: TRBV7-2
clone size: NA
J gene: TRBJ2-3
CDR3 DNA: TGTGCCAGCAGCTTAGAGACTAGCGGGAGTCCAGATACGCAGTATTTT
CDR3 protein: CASSLETSGSPDTQYF

D gene: NA
V gene: TRBV27
clone size: NA
J gene: TRBJ2-7
CDR3 DNA: TGTGCCAGCAGGATCCAGGGCGAGCAGTACTTC
CDR3 protein: CASRIQGEQYF

D gene: NA
V gene: TRBV12-3/TRBV12-4
clone size: many
J gene: TRBJ2-1
CDR3 DNA: TGTGCCAGCAACCTGGACTATGGGAGAAATGAGCAGTTCTTC
CDR3 protein: CASNLDYGRNEQFF

D gene: NA
V gene: TRBV12-3/TRBV12-4
clone size: few
J gene: TRBJ2-2
CDR3 DNA: TGTGCCAGCAGTTCTAGAAATGGGTACACCGGGGAGCTGTTTTTT
CDR3 protein: CASSSRNGYTGELFF

D gene: NA
V gene: TRBV20-1
clone size: many
J gene: TRBJ2-5
CDR3 DNA: TGCAGTGCTAGAAATGGAGTAGAGACCCAGTACTTC
CDR3 protein: CSARNGVETQYF

D gene: NA
V gene: TRBV10-2
clone size: NA
J gene: TRBJ2-2
CDR3 DNA: TGCGCCAGCAGTGAATGGCTAGCCACCGGGGAGCTGTTTTTT
CDR3 protein: CASSEWLATGELFF

D gene: NA
V gene: TRBV28
clone size: NA
J gene: TRBJ2-7
CDR3 DNA: TGTGCCAGCAGTTTGATGTGGGGGGCCTCCTACGAGCAGTACTTC
CDR3 protein: CASSLMWGASYEQYF

D gene: TRBD1
V gene: TRBV29-1
clone size: NA
J gene: TRBJ2-7
CDR3 DNA: TGCAGCGTTGAGGGGACAGGGGTGTCCTACGAGCAGTACTTC
CDR3 protein: CSVEGTGVSYEQYF

D gene: NA
V gene: TRBV20-1
clone size: once
J gene: TRBJ1-5
CDR3 DNA: TGCAGTGCTAGAGGGGTTACCAGCAATCAGCCCCAGCATTTT
CDR3 protein: CSARGVTSNQPQHF

D gene: TRBD1
V gene: TRBV29-1
clone size: many
J gene: TRBJ2-1
CDR3 DNA: TGCAGCGTTGGGACAGGGAAGCAATGGGACAATGAGCAGTTCTTC
CDR3 protein: CSVGTGKQWDNEQFF

D gene: NA
V gene: TRBV7-2
clone size: NA
J gene: TRBJ2-7
CDR3 DNA: TGTGCCAGCAGCTTAATTTCTCTGGGACCGGGGGCCCACGAGCAGTACTTC
CDR3 protein: CASSLISLGPGAHEQYF

D gene: NA
V gene: TRBV6-5
clone size: NA
J gene: TRBJ1-5
CDR3 DNA: TGTGCCAGCAGTTACTCGTATAGCAATCAGCCCCAGCATTTT
CDR3 protein: CASSYSYSNQPQHF

D gene: NA
V gene: TRBV7-6
clone size: few
J gene: TRBJ2-2
CDR3 DNA: TGTGCCAGCAGTCGGGACTCCCACACCGGGGAGCTGTTTTTT
CDR3 protein: CASSRDSHTGELFF

D gene: NA
V gene: TRBV12-3/TRBV12-4
clone size: few
J gene: TRBJ2-1
CDR3 DNA: TGTGCCAGCGGCCTTTTGTCCTACAATGAGCAGTTCTTC
CDR3 protein: CASGLLSYNEQFF

D gene: NA
V gene: TRBV20-1
clone size: few
J gene: TRBJ2-7
CDR3 DNA: TGCAGTGCTAGTGGGGACACTTTCTCCTACGAGCAGTACTTC
CDR3 protein: CSASGDTFSYEQYF

D gene: TRBD2
V gene: TRBV14
clone size: NA
J gene: TRBJ2-3
CDR3 DNA: TGTGCCAGCAGCCAACTCCTAGCGGGAGAAGATACGCAGTATTTT
CDR3 protein: CASSQLLAGEDTQYF

D gene: TRBD1
V gene: TRBV20-1
clone size: NA
J gene: TRBJ2-7
CDR3 DNA: TGCAGTGCCACGGACAGGGCACACGAGCAGTACTTC
CDR3 protein: CSATDRAHEQYF

D gene: TRBD2
V gene: TRBV20-1
clone size: few
J gene: TRBJ2-1
CDR3 DNA: TGCAGTGCGGTGACTAGCGGGGGGGCCAGTGAGCAGTTCTTC
CDR3 protein: CSAVTSGGASEQFF

D gene: TRBD2
V gene: TRBV6-5
clone size: few
J gene: TRBJ2-1
CDR3 DNA: TGTGCCAGCAGTTACTTATCGGAACTAGCGTCGATGAAGCAGTTCTTC
CDR3 protein: CASSYLSELASMKQFF

D gene: NA
V gene: TRBV6-5
clone size: NA
J gene: TRBJ2-7
CDR3 DNA: TGTGCCAGCAGTTACTCGATCAGCAACGAGCAGTACTTC
CDR3 protein: CASSYSISNEQYF

D gene: TRBD1
V gene: TRBV11-1
clone size: few
J gene: TRBJ1-4
CDR3 DNA: TGTGCCACCACAACGGGACAGGGAGGAATGGTTGGTGAAAAACTGTTTTTT
CDR3 protein: CATTTGQGGMVGEKLFF

D gene: TRBD2
V gene: TRBV20-1
clone size: NA
J gene: TRBJ2-1
CDR3 DNA: TGCAGTGCTACTTTCCTAGCGGGCAATGAGCAGTTCTTC
CDR3 protein: CSATFLAGNEQFF

D gene: NA
V gene: TRBV6-2/TRBV6-3
clone size: NA
J gene: TRBJ2-2
CDR3 DNA: TGTGCCAGCAGCCGCACAGGGATGGGCACCGGGGAGCTGTTTTTT
CDR3 protein: CASSRTGMGTGELFF

D gene: NA
V gene: TRBV20-1
clone size: NA
J gene: TRBJ2-1
CDR3 DNA: TGCAGTGCTAGACGGGGACTTTCCAGGACTGAGCAGTTCTTC
CDR3 protein: CSARRGLSRTEQFF

D gene: NA
V gene: TRBV18
clone size: NA
J gene: TRBJ2-1
CDR3 DNA: TGTGCCAGCTCTCTAGCAGATCTCTATGAGCAGTTCTTC
CDR3 protein: CASSLADLYEQFF

D gene: NA
V gene: TRBV29-1
clone size: many
J gene: TRBJ2-7
CDR3 DNA: TGCAGCGTTGCAAGGACGATAGACTACGAGCAGTACTTC
CDR3 protein: CSVARTIDYEQYF

D gene: TRBD2
V gene: TRBV20-1
clone size: NA
J gene: TRBJ2-3
CDR3 DNA: TGCAGTGCTTTAACTAGCGGGAGTGCAGATACGCAGTATTTT
CDR3 protein: CSALTSGSADTQYF

D gene: TRBD2
V gene: TRBV9
clone size: many
J gene: TRBJ2-5
CDR3 DNA: TGTGCCAGCAGCGGGACTAGGGAGGAGACCCAGTACTTC
CDR3 protein: CASSGTREETQYF

D gene: NA
V gene: TRBV12-3/TRBV12-4
clone size: many
J gene: TRBJ2-7
CDR3 DNA: TGTGCCAGCAGTGGCGACCGAGCGGGTTTCTCCTACGAGCAGTACTTC
CDR3 protein: CASSGDRAGFSYEQYF

D gene: NA
V gene: TRBV24-1
clone size: NA
J gene: TRBJ2-2
CDR3 DNA: TGTGCCACCACGCTCGGGGTTGGGGTCACCGGGGAGCTGTTTTTT
CDR3 protein: CATTLGVGVTGELFF

D gene: NA
V gene: TRBV6-5
clone size: many
J gene: TRBJ2-3
CDR3 DNA: TGTGCCAGCAGCCTCCTACTAGGGGAGACAGATACGCAGTATTTT
CDR3 protein: CASSLLLGETDTQYF

D gene: TRBD2
V gene: TRBV5-1
clone size: few
J gene: TRBJ2-7
CDR3 DNA: TGCGCCAGCAGCTTGGGGACTAGCGGGGCCTACGAGCAGTACTTC
CDR3 protein: CASSLGTSGAYEQYF

D gene: TRBD1
V gene: TRBV29-1
clone size: NA
J gene: TRBJ2-7
CDR3 DNA: TGCAGCGTTCGAATCGGGACAGGGAACTCATACGAGCAGTACTTC
CDR3 protein: CSVRIGTGNSYEQYF

D gene: NA
V gene: TRBV29-1
clone size: NA
J gene: TRBJ2-3
CDR3 DNA: TGCAGCGTTCATGACAGCCTCTTCACAGATACGCAGTATTTT
CDR3 protein: CSVHDSLFTDTQYF

D gene: NA
V gene: TRBV20-1
clone size: NA
J gene: TRBJ2-5
CDR3 DNA: TGCAGTGCTAGAGATCTAGCCAAGCTATTCGTCGTCCAAGAGACCCAGTACTTC
CDR3 protein: CSARDLAKLFVVQETQYF

D gene: NA
V gene: TRBV27
clone size: NA
J gene: TRBJ2-7
CDR3 DNA: TGTGCCAGCAGTTCGGGACCCCTCTACGAGCAGTACTTC
CDR3 protein: CASSSGPLYEQYF

D gene: NA
V gene: TRBV11-2
clone size: NA
J gene: TRBJ2-7
CDR3 DNA: TGTGCCAGCAGTCGCAACAGCCGAGAGCAGTACTTC
CDR3 protein: CASSRNSREQYF

D gene: NA
V gene: TRBV20-1
clone size: NA
J gene: TRBJ2-7
CDR3 DNA: TGCAGTGCTAGACCAAACCCCTACGAGCAGTACTTC
CDR3 protein: CSARPNPYEQYF